The 17 T cell receptor beta chains given below trace back to one sample, sequenced in a study of human T cells and chemical hapten exposure. Sample time point: pre-sensitization, week 0. Treatment given: therapeutic diphenylcyclopropenone sensitization with weekly scalp DPC. TCRdb used MiXCR to reprocess the RACE reads, holding one entry per CDR3 protein. Of around 330,000 distinct CDR3 sequences detected, over 5% appear once; the ten largest clones hold over 6.5%. The sample here was whole blood, taken in connection with sensitization to the hapten diphenylcyclopropenone (DPC). The receptors were gathered from a young woman with alopecia areata. Some clones in this sample may be carry-over from other donors' samples.

This chain links TRBV6-5 with TRBJ1-1; tentatively, D is TRBD1 (6 bases). The CDR3 is 14 amino acids. Germline assignment: CDR1 MNHEY and CDR2 SVGAGI. V lost 5 bases, J lost 6 bases, and 16 bases lay in between. The CDR3 nucleotides read TGTGCCAGCAGTCGGCGGACAGCTCGACCTGAAGCTTTCTTT. This codes for CASSRRTARPEAFF.

This clonotype was observed a handful of times. The chain employs TRBV7-8 and TRBJ1-1; 7 nucleotides line up with TRBD1. The ends lost 0 bases at V and 5 bases at J; junction bases unmatched: 15. Germline lookup yields CDR1 SGHVS and CDR2 FQNEAQ. The CDR3 contains 18 residues. CDR3 coding DNA: TGTGCCAGCAGCTTAGCGCTAACGCAAACAGGGGAGGGAACTGAAGCTTTCTTT. Its protein product is CASSLALTQTGEGTEAFF.

This clonotype has a handful of counts. This chain connects TRBV20-1 to TRBJ2-7; D is perhaps TRBD2 (7 bases). The CDR3 has 14 residues. Trimming left V 6 bases short and J 1 base short, with 16 bases between. In germline, CDR1 is DFQATT, CDR2 SNEGSKA (reference sequence). The CDR3 protein is CSAGDGGQSYEQYF. DNA for the CDR3: TGCAGTGCAGGGGACGGGGGGCAGTCCTACGAGCAGTACTTC.

The chain couples TRBV20-1 to TRBJ1-2; weak D call: TRBD1 (5 bases). With 6 bases removed from V and 5 bases from J, the gap between germline ends came to 28 bases. CDR1 and CDR2 from the germline V gene are DFQATT and SNEGSKA (reference sequence). This CDR3 contains 17 residues. CDR3 region: CSALGQRVKGGNYGYTF. In nucleotides, the CDR3 is TGCAGTGCCTTGGGGCAGAGGGTTAAGGGAGGTAATTATGGCTACACCTTC.

This clonotype has only a few counts. The rearrangement joins TRBV6-2 or TRBV6-3 to TRBJ1-1, with D tentatively TRBD1 (6 bases). This CDR3 comprises 17 residues. Trimming cost V 9 bases and J 0 bases, with 23 bases left between them. Germline loops: CDR1 MNHEY, CDR2 SVGEGT. DNA for the CDR3: TGTGCCAGGGTTTTTACCGGACAGAGGTGTTTGAACACTGAAGCTTTCTTT. The encoded protein is CARVFTGQRCLNTEAFF.

The sample holds many counts of this clonotype. The V and J genes are TRBV5-1 and TRBJ2-5; TRBD2 matches at 8 bases. The J segment lost 5 bases and the V segment lost 4 bases, leaving 10 bases of the junction unmatched. Per germline, CDR1 SGHRS and CDR2 YFSETQ. CDR3 size: 15 residues. The CDR3 bases are TGCGCCAGCAGCACTTTAGCGGGGATCGAGGAGACCCAGTACTTC. Translating it yields CASSTLAGIEETQYF.

This clonotype has at least ten counts. The chain couples TRBV29-1 to TRBJ2-3; TRBD2 might be the D (5 bases). CDR3 length: 17 residues. Trimming pared 8 bases from V and 5 bases from J, leaving 29 bases between. Germline-derived CDR1 and CDR2 are SQVTM and ANQGSEA. DNA for the CDR3: TGCAGCTCCTTCGCCTCGTCGAGGGAATACGTTGTAGATACGCAGTATTTT. Residues: CSSFASSREYVVDTQYF.

This clonotype appeared many times. This rearrangement joins TRBV6-5 to TRBJ2-7; D uncertain. Germline V gene sequence: CDR1 MNHEY, CDR2 SVGAGI. V was trimmed by 6 bases and J by 6 bases, leaving 18 bases between them. CDR3 length: 14 residues. The CDR3 protein is CASSPVAFGSEQYF. For the CDR3, the DNA is TGTGCCAGCAGCCCCGTGGCGTTCGGCTCCGAGCAGTACTTC.

This clonotype was observed many times. The genes are TRBV7-9 and TRBJ2-4; D is undetermined. CDR3 length: 14 residues. Between the trimmed V and J ends, which lost 5 bases and 3 bases, there was a span of 11 bases. Per germline, CDR1 SEHNR and CDR2 FQNEAQ (reference sequence). CDR3 sequence (DNA): TGTGCCAGCAGCGCCCTATTGGACAAAAACATTCAGTACTTC. Translation gives CASSALLDKNIQYF. The full variable domain, with the rest looked up from reference TRBV7-9 and TRBJ2-4, is DTGVSQNPRHKITKRGQNVTFRCDPISEHNRLYWYRQTLGQGPEFLTYFQNEAQLEKSRLLSDRFSAERPKGSFSTLEIQRTEQGDSAMYLCASSALLDKNIQYFGAGTRLSVL.

This rearrangement joins TRBV20-1 to TRBJ2-1; 12 positions match TRBD2. CDR1 is DFQATT and CDR2 is SNEGSKA in the germline V gene (reference sequence). The ends lost 5 bases at V and 9 bases at J; junction bases unmatched: 14. The CDR3 loop spans 16 amino acids. The CDR3 nucleotides read TGCAGTGCTCCACGCCCTAGCGGGGGGGGGTTTGGTGAGCAGTTCTTC. Residues: CSAPRPSGGGFGEQFF.

This clonotype has a handful of counts. This chain joins TRBV6-6 and TRBJ1-1, with 7 bases matching TRBD1. Trimming cost V 6 bases and J 1 base; bases outside gene matches: 11. Germline assignment: CDR1 MNHNY and CDR2 SVGAGI (reference sequence). This CDR3 comprises 16 residues. The CDR3 DNA reads TGTGCCAGCAGCCCCAGGGACAGAAACCCGAACACTGAAGCTTTCTTT. Encoded protein: CASSPRDRNPNTEAFF.

This clonotype was observed many times. The chain couples TRBV7-2 to TRBJ2-3; the D gene is possibly TRBD1 (6 bases). Germline CDR1 reads SGHTA; CDR2 reads FQGNSA. V lost 4 bases and J 6 bases, leaving 8 bases between the germline ends. The CDR3 contains 12 residues. CDR3 amino acids: CASSSQGDTQYF. CDR3 nucleotide sequence: TGTGCCAGCAGCTCCCAGGGGGATACGCAGTATTTT.

The chain has TRBV4-1 and TRBJ1-1, with 9 nucleotides matching TRBD1. CDR1 MGHRA and CDR2 YSYEKL come from the germline V gene. CDR3 size: 14 residues. V shed 3 bases, J shed 5 bases, and the junction held 4 bases outside the gene matches. The CDR3 DNA sequence: TGCGCCAGCAGCCAGGGACAGGGCAGGACTGAAGCTTTCTTT. Its translation: CASSQGQGRTEAFF.

The rearrangement links TRBV29-1 to TRBJ1-2, with D possibly being TRBD1 (6 bases). This CDR3 contains 15 residues. Between the trimmed V and J ends, which lost 3 bases and 1 base, there was a span of 15 bases. Germline V lookup: CDR1 SQVTM, CDR2 ANQGSEA. Here the CDR3 DNA reads TGCAGCGTTGATGGAGGGGGTAGAAGTAACTATGGCTACACCTTC. Protein product: CSVDGGGRSNYGYTF.

This clonotype turned up a few times. The chain recombines TRBV6-4 with TRBJ2-3; 8 nucleotides line up with TRBD1. Per germline, CDR1 MRHNA and CDR2 SNTAGT. Losses at the gene ends were 2 bases for V and 1 base for J; bases not matched to a gene: 2. The CDR3 sequence is 15 residues long. The CDR3 DNA reads as TGTGCCAGCAGTGACAAGGGACAGGGCACAGATACGCAGTATTTT. Translation gives CASSDKGQGTDTQYF.

This clonotype occurred a few times. This chain joins TRBV7-2 and TRBJ1-6, with D unclear. CDR1 and CDR2 (germline): SGHTA, FQGNSA. The CDR3 length is 16 residues. V was pared by 2 bases and J by 9 bases, with 17 bases between. The CDR3 DNA sequence: TGTGCCAGCAGCTTACAGACGGCCCCTCTGGGTTCACCCCTCCACTTT. This codes for CASSLQTAPLGSPLHF.

The sample holds many counts of this clonotype. The chain recombines TRBV20-1 with TRBJ2-3; D tentatively reads TRBD1 or TRBD2 (5 bases each). The CDR3 sequence is 13 residues long. Per germline, CDR1 DFQATT and CDR2 SNEGSKA (reference sequence). Trimming cost V 3 bases and J 5 bases, with 12 bases left between them. The CDR3 DNA reads TGCAGTGCTAGCGCCGGGACCCAAGATACGCAGTATTTT. Residues: CSASAGTQDTQYF.